The 18 T cell receptor beta chains in this list originate from one sample, sequenced in a study of T-cell memory formation after mild COVID-19. TCRdb reanalysed the 5' RACE reads using MiXCR and keeps one entry per CDR3 protein. The sample records hundreds of thousands of distinct CDR3 sequences, more than 20% being singletons. The sequenced sample was PBMCs or a T cell subset sorted from them (not recorded which). The receptors stem from an adult woman who had mild COVID-19 (a few samples of this study predate the infection). Cell type and time point are not known.

The chain joins TRBV9 to TRBJ2-3; the D is unclear. V lost 4 bases to trimming and J lost 3 bases, with 15 bases between them. The CDR3 spans 15 residues. Germline V gene data show CDR1 as SGDLS and CDR2 as YYNGEE. Here the CDR3 reads CASSPRAPLTDTQYF. The CDR3, as DNA: TGTGCCAGCAGCCCAAGAGCCCCTTTAACAGATACGCAGTATTTT. Together with reference TRBV9 and TRBJ2-3, the CDR3 gives the full variable domain: DSGVTQTPKHLITATGQRVTLRCSPRSGDLSVYWYQQSLDQGLQFLIQYYNGEERAKGNILERFSAQQFPDLHSELNLSSLELGDSALYFCASSPRAPLTDTQYFGPGTRLTVL.

This chain connects TRBV12-3 or TRBV12-4 to TRBJ1-4, with D perhaps matching TRBD1 (6 bases). The CDR3 is 16 amino acids. V was shortened by 3 bases and J by 3 bases, with 14 bases between the two germline ends. This chain's CDR3 is CASSLGLAGANEKLFF. The CDR3 region has the DNA TGTGCCAGCAGTTTGGGGTTAGCAGGGGCTAATGAAAAACTGTTTTTT.

The chain uses TRBV5-1 and TRBJ2-7; 15 nucleotides align to TRBD2. In germline, CDR1 is SGHRS, CDR2 YFSETQ. The J segment lost 3 bases and the V segment lost 0 bases, leaving 1 base of the junction unmatched. The CDR3 consists of 16 residues. The CDR3 DNA sequence: TGCGCCAGCAGCTTGGAGGGACTAGCGGGAGGCTACGAGCAGTACTTC. Translated: CASSLEGLAGGYEQYF. Drawing the rest from reference TRBV5-1 and TRBJ2-7, the complete variable domain is KAGVTQTPRYLIKTRGQQVTLSCSPISGHRSVSWYQQTPGQGLQFLFEYFSETQRNKGNFPGRFSGRQFSNSRSEMNVSTLELGDSALYLCASSLEGLAGGYEQYFGPGTRLTVT.

This clonotype was observed a few times. The rearrangement uses TRBV12-3 or TRBV12-4 and TRBJ2-2, with D tentatively TRBD1 (6 bases). The CDR3 consists of 15 residues. V gave up 4 bases and J gave up 3 bases, with 12 bases separating them. The CDR3 DNA follows: TGTGCCAGCAGTTCTAGTTGGACAGACACCGGGGAGCTGTTTTTT. This translates into CASSSSWTDTGELFF.

This clonotype was counted a few times. The rearrangement uses TRBV7-8 and TRBJ2-1, with TRBD2 matching over 14 bases. CDR3 length: 18 residues. Germline CDR1 is SGHVS and CDR2 is FQNEAQ. J was trimmed by 0 bases and V by 5 bases; bases with no gene match: 6. The CDR3 sequence is CASSTRLAGGSSYNEQFF. CDR3 bases: TGTGCCAGCAGCACCAGACTAGCGGGGGGGAGCTCCTACAATGAGCAGTTCTTC.

The V and J genes are TRBV9 and TRBJ2-1; 12 bases are shared with TRBD2. Germline V gene data show CDR1 as SGDLS and CDR2 as YYNGEE. The CDR3 covers 15 residues. J gave up 8 bases and V 0 bases, and 3 bases lay outside the gene matches. The CDR3 sequence: CASSVGGLAGDEQFF. Written as DNA, the CDR3 is TGTGCCAGCAGCGTAGGGGGACTAGCGGGCGATGAGCAGTTCTTC.

This clonotype was detected only a few times. The V gene is TRBV7-9, the J gene TRBJ2-1; D gene unclear. The germline V and J ends were trimmed by 2 bases and 6 bases, with 23 bases remaining between them. Germline assignment: CDR1 SEHNR and CDR2 FQNEAQ (reference sequence). This CDR3 region has 18 residues. CDR3 nucleotide sequence: TGTGCCAGCAGCTTATTTCTCCTCCGGACCCCCCGGCCCAATGAGCAGTTCTTC. Protein product: CASSLFLLRTPRPNEQFF.

The V and J genes are TRBV6-1 and TRBJ1-5, with TRBD1 matching 7 bases. Germline V CDR1 and CDR2: MNHNS, SASEGT. The CDR3 contains 13 residues. With V trimmed by 6 bases and J by 6 bases, 5 bases remained unmatched. CDR3 in amino acids: CASREQGVQPQHF. The CDR3 DNA follows: TGTGCCAGCAGGGAGCAGGGGGTTCAGCCCCAGCATTTT.

Only a few counts were recorded for this clonotype. The V call is TRBV5-1, the J call TRBJ2-3; weak D call: TRBD2 (6 bases). CDR3 length equals 16 residues. The V and J ends lost 0 bases and 4 bases respectively, with 15 bases between them. Germline V gene sequence: CDR1 SGHRS, CDR2 YFSETQ. CDR3 sequence: CASSLGLDRRSDTQYF. The DNA for the CDR3 is TGCGCCAGCAGCTTGGGACTAGATCGCCGGTCAGATACGCAGTATTTT.

This clonotype was seen more than once but under ten times. The chain is built from TRBV10-3 and TRBJ1-4, with D hard to call. V dropped 3 bases and J dropped 4 bases, with 3 bases sitting between them. The CDR3 loop spans 12 amino acids. CDR1 and CDR2 from the germline V gene are ENHRY and SYGVKD. CDR3: CAISDSNEKLFF. CDR3 DNA: TGTGCCATCAGTGACAGTAATGAAAAACTGTTTTTT.

This clonotype has just a few counts. This chain joins TRBV7-6 and TRBJ2-6; D not certain. V was cut by 2 bases and J by 2 bases, with 4 bases left in between. Looked up from germline, CDR1 is SGHVS and CDR2 is FNYEAQ. The CDR3 has 14 residues. The DNA for the CDR3 is TGTGCCAGCAGCTTACACCCTGGGGCCAACGTCCTGACTTTC. It specifies CASSLHPGANVLTF.

CDR3: CATSSLRAMFETQYF. In DNA, the CDR3 is TGTGCCACCAGCAGTCTTCGGGCCATGTTTGAGACCCAGTACTTC. The chain recombines TRBV15 with TRBJ2-5; D is undetermined. Germline CDR1 LNHNV, CDR2 YYDKDF (reference sequence). Trimming stripped 3 bases from V and 5 bases from J, with 16 bases between. The CDR3 loop spans 15 amino acids.

There are a few counts of this clonotype. The chain carries TRBV6-5 and TRBJ2-7; 9 bases line up with TRBD1. V shed 4 bases and J 4 bases; nucleotides not matched to a gene: 8. Looked up from germline, CDR1 is MNHEY and CDR2 is SVGAGI. The CDR3 is 15 residues long. The CDR3 is CASSSYRGLGYEQYF. The CDR3 region has the DNA TGTGCCAGCAGTTCTTACAGGGGGCTGGGGTACGAGCAGTACTTC.

The chain has TRBV29-1 and TRBJ2-7, with 7 positions matching TRBD1. Germline assignment: CDR1 SQVTM and CDR2 ANQGSEA. V lost 8 bases to trimming and J lost 5 bases; unmatched junction nucleotides: 18. The CDR3 totals 15 residues. CDR3 residues: CSPRLNEGALHEQYF. In nucleotides, the CDR3 is TGCAGCCCCCGCCTTAACGAGGGGGCCCTCCACGAGCAGTACTTC.

The chain recombines TRBV12-3 or TRBV12-4 with TRBJ2-1; no firm D call. Deletions cut 3 bases from V and 4 bases from J, with 13 bases between. This CDR3 comprises 15 residues. CDR3 region: CASSLRLGSYNEQFF. The CDR3 DNA reads as TGTGCCAGCAGTTTGCGATTGGGTTCGTACAATGAGCAGTTCTTC.

V usage is TRBV6-6 and J usage is TRBJ2-1, with TRBD2 matching 10 bases. Looked up from germline, CDR1 is MNHNY and CDR2 is SVGAGI (reference sequence). The CDR3 totals 14 residues. J lost 7 bases, V lost 7 bases, and 7 bases had no gene match. CDR3 bases: TGTGCCAGCATTCTAGCGGGAGTGAAGAATGAGCAGTTCTTC. Its protein is CASILAGVKNEQFF.

This clonotype showed up just a few times. The chain is built from TRBV20-1 and TRBJ2-1; 8 nucleotides align to TRBD2. The CDR3 loop spans 15 amino acids. With 6 bases clipped from V and 6 bases from J, the junction kept 13 bases outside the gene matches. Germline loops: CDR1 DFQATT, CDR2 SNEGSKA (reference sequence). Here the CDR3 DNA reads TGCAGTGCGGGCCCTCTAGCGGGTTATACCAATGAGCAGTTCTTC. Protein product: CSAGPLAGYTNEQFF.

The sample holds a few counts of this clonotype. V is TRBV7-9 and J is TRBJ1-4; D remains unclear. There are 13 residues in the CDR3. Germline CDR1 SEHNR, CDR2 FQNEAQ (reference sequence). The V and J ends lost 5 bases and 5 bases respectively, with 9 bases between them. Here the CDR3 reads CASSPIGNEKLFF. CDR3 coding DNA: TGTGCCAGCAGCCCCATCGGAAATGAAAAACTGTTTTTT.